The 15 T cell receptor beta chains given below trace back to one sample, sequenced in a study of cytomegalovirus exposure and HLA in healthy donors. Researchers ran the PCR with 60 Vbeta and 13 Jbeta primers. Produced via immunoSEQ multiplex PCR; TCRdb's table is partial and in-frame only. The data show roughly 150,000 clones, about three quarters seen once. The sample was PBMCs. The receptors come from a man aged 18 to 30 in good health and CMV-seropositive.

V gene TRBV13 combines with J gene TRBJ1-2, with 7 bases that match TRBD1. V was pared by 5 bases and J by 2 bases, with 14 bases of the junction left unmatched. Per the germline V gene, CDR1 is PRHDT and CDR2 is FYEKMQ (reference sequence). This CDR3 has 17 residues. The chain's CDR3 is CASSQSPGTGANYGYTF. In nucleotides, the CDR3 is TGTGCCAGCAGCCAAAGTCCCGGTACAGGGGCCAACTATGGCTACACCTTC.

V gene TRBV5-4 combines with J gene TRBJ1-2; D is unresolved. CDR1 and CDR2 from the germline V gene are SGHNT and YYREEE (reference sequence). The CDR3 covers 14 residues. Trimming pared 0 bases from V and 7 bases from J, leaving 13 bases between. CDR3 DNA: TGTGCCAGCAGCTTGGTTCGTAGCAGCTCTGGCTACACCTTC. This gives the protein CASSLVRSSSGYTF.

This clone was seen a single time. This rearrangement joins TRBV9 to TRBJ2-2, with 9 bases aligning to TRBD2. Germline loops: CDR1 SGDLS, CDR2 YYNGEE. The ends lost 6 bases at V and 3 bases at J; junction bases unmatched: 12. The CDR3 runs to 17 residues. Here the CDR3 reads CASTQRGDHRDTGELFF. DNA for the CDR3: TGTGCCAGCACCCAGCGGGGGGACCATCGGGACACCGGGGAGCTGTTTTTT.

This sequence joins TRBV10-3 and TRBJ1-3; D might be TRBD1 (5 bases). Germline loops: CDR1 ENHRY, CDR2 SYGVKD. V was clipped by 4 bases and J by 0 bases, with 13 bases between them. The CDR3 sequence is 16 residues long. The CDR3 coding sequence is TGTGCCATCAGTGTCTCCGGGGGTGTCTCTGGAAACACCATATATTTT. Amino acids: CAISVSGGVSGNTIYF.

This clone has a handful of counts. The CDR3 region has the DNA TGTGCCAGCAGCCGCGGGGGGGGTGACAATCAGCCCCAGCATTTT. Encoded protein: CASSRGGGDNQPQHF. This chain joins TRBV21-1 and TRBJ1-5. TRBV21-1 is deemed a pseudogene. This CDR3 spans 15 amino acids.

This chain connects TRBV19 to TRBJ2-4; D is perhaps TRBD1 (6 bases). This CDR3 region has 14 residues. Trimming removed 7 bases at V and 4 bases at J, with 14 bases between. The V gene's germline CDR1 is LNHDA and CDR2 SQIVND (reference sequence). The CDR3 here is CASTSRGGKNIQYF. The CDR3 DNA sequence: TGTGCCAGTACCTCCAGGGGCGGTAAAAACATTCAGTACTTC. Full variable domain (outside the CDR3, taken from reference TRBV19 and TRBJ2-4): DGGITQSPKYLFRKEGQNVTLSCEQNLNHDAMYWYRQDPGQGLRLIYYSQIVNDFQKGDIAEGYSVSREKKESFPLTVTSAQKNPTAFYLCASTSRGGKNIQYFGAGTRLSVL.

V usage is TRBV2 and J usage is TRBJ2-7; possibly TRBD1 or TRBD2 for D (5 bases each). The CDR3 totals 13 residues. Germline CDR1 reads SNHLY; CDR2 reads FYNNEI. With 8 bases removed from V and 10 bases from J, the gap between germline ends came to 21 bases. The CDR3 DNA sequence: TGTGCCAGCTCCCCCGGCTGGGGGATAGGACAGTACGTC. Amino acids: CASSPGWGIGQYV.

This clone was detected once. V and J are TRBV9 and TRBJ2-7, with TRBD2 matching over 8 bases. Germline V gives CDR1 SGDLS, CDR2 YYNGEE. V trimming: 0 bases; J trimming: 0 bases; junction bases outside the gene matches: 5. CDR3 length: 16 amino acids. Written as DNA, the CDR3 is TGTGCCAGCAGCGTAGGTATAGCGGGGCCCTCCTACGAGCAGTACGTC. Its protein product is CASSVGIAGPSYEQYV.

The sample holds one count of this clone. This sequence joins TRBV19 and TRBJ1-5; TRBD1 aligns across 10 bases. Trimming cost V 7 bases and J 6 bases; bases outside gene matches: 6. Germline values: CDR1 LNHDA, CDR2 SQIVND (reference sequence). This CDR3 region has 14 residues. The CDR3 loop is CASTKGQGPQPQHF. CDR3 nucleotide sequence: TGTGCCAGTACCAAGGGACAGGGGCCTCAGCCCCAGCATTTT.

J is TRBJ2-1 and V is TRBV5-1; possibly TRBD1 for D (7 bases). Looked up from germline, CDR1 is SGHRS and CDR2 is YFSETQ. V lost 0 bases and J 5 bases, leaving 9 bases between the germline ends. The CDR3 runs to 14 residues. The CDR3 sequence: CASSLAGGNNEQFF. As DNA, the CDR3 is TGCGCCAGCAGCTTGGCAGGGGGGAACAATGAGCAGTTCTTC.

Only one count was recorded for this clone. An end of the junction differs from the germline gene, which may be a read error. The chain has TRBV7-9 and TRBJ2-1, with no clear D. The CDR3 is 12 residues long. Germline values: CDR1 SEHNR, CDR2 FQNEAQ (reference sequence). The CDR3 DNA reads TGTTCCAGCAGCTTAAACGGCGGTGAGCAGTTCTTC. Encoded protein: CSSSLNGGEQFF.

V gene TRBV2 combines with J gene TRBJ1-3; D may be TRBD1 (5 bases). Deletions cut 3 bases from V and 0 bases from J, with 15 bases between. CDR3 length: 17 residues. Per the germline V gene, CDR1 is SNHLY and CDR2 is FYNNEI. The chain's CDR3 is CASSDGSGGPSGNTIYF. CDR3 sequence (DNA): TGTGCCAGCAGTGACGGGTCGGGGGGACCCTCTGGAAACACCATATATTTT.

This chain joins TRBV7-9 and TRBJ1-2; 7 positions agree with TRBD1. Germline V gene sequence: CDR1 SEHNR, CDR2 FQNEAQ (reference sequence). The CDR3 loop spans 14 amino acids. Trimming at V came to 5 bases and at J to 6 bases, leaving 9 bases not matched to a gene. CDR3 region: CASSLPLQGDGYTF. The CDR3 nucleotides are TGTGCCAGCAGCCTCCCCTTGCAGGGGGATGGCTACACCTTC.

This chain joins TRBV6-1 and TRBJ2-1; D possibly corresponds to TRBD2 (5 bases). V was shortened by 2 bases and J by 1 base, with 9 bases between the two germline ends. In germline, CDR1 is MNHNS, CDR2 SASEGT. CDR3 size: 15 residues. In nucleotides, the CDR3 is TGTGCCAGCAGTGAATCGACGGGGTCCTACAATGAGCAGTTCTTC. Protein: CASSESTGSYNEQFF.

This clone was observed a handful of times. The rearrangement uses TRBV5-6 and TRBJ1-1, with TRBD1 matching over 9 bases. CDR3 size: 15 residues. With V trimmed by 4 bases and J by 0 bases, 4 bases remained unmatched. Germline V gives CDR1 SGHDT, CDR2 YYEEEE. The CDR3 bases are TGTGCCAGCAGCAAGGACAGGGGCGTGAACACTGAAGCTTTCTTT. This codes for CASSKDRGVNTEAFF.